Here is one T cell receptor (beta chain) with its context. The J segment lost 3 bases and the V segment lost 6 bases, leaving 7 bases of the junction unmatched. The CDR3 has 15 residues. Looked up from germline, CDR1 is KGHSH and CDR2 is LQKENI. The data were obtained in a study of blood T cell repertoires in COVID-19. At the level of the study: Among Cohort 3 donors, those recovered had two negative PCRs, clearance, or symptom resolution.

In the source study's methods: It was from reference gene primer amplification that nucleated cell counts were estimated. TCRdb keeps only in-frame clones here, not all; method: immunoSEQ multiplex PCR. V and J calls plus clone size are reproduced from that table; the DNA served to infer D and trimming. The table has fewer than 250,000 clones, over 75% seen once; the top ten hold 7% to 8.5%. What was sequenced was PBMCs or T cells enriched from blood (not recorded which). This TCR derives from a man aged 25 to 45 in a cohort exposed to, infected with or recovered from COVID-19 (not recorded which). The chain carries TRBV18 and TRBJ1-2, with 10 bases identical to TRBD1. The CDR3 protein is CASSPQGTGDYGYTF. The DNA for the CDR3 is TGTGCCAGCTCGCCTCAGGGGACAGGGGACTATGGCTACACCTTC.